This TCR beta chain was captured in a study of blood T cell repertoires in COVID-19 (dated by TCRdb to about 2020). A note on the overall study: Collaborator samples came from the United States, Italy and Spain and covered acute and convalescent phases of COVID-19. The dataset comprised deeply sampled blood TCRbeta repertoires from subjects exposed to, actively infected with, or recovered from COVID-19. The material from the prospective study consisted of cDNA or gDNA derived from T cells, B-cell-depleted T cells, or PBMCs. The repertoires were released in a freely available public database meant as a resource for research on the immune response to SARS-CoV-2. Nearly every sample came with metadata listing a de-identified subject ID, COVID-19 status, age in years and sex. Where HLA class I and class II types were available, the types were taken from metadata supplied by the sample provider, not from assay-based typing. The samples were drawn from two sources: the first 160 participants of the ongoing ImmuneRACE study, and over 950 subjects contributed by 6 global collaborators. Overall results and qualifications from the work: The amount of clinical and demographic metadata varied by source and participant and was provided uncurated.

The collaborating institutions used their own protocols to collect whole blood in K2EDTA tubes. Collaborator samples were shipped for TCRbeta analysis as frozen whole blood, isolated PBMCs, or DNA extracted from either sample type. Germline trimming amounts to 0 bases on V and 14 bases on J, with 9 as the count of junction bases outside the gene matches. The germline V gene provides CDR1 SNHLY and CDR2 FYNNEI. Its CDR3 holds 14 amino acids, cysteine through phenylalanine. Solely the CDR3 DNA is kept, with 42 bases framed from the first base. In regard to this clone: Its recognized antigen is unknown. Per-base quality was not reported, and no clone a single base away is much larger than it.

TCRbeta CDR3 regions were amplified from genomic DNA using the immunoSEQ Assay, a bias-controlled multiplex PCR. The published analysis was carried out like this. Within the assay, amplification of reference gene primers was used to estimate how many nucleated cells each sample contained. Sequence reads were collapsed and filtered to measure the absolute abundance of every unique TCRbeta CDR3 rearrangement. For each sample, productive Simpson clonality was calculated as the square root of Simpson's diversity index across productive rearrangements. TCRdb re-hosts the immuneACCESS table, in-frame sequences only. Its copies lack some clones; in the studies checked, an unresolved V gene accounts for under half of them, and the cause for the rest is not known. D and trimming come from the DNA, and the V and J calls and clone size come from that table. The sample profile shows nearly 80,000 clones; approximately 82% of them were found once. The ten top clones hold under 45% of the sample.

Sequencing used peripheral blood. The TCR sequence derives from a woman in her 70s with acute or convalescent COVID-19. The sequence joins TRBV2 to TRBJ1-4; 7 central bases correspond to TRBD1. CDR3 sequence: CASSEALLGRGLFF. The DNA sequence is TGTGCCAGCAGTGAAGCGCTTCTAGGCAGGGGGCTGTTTTTT.